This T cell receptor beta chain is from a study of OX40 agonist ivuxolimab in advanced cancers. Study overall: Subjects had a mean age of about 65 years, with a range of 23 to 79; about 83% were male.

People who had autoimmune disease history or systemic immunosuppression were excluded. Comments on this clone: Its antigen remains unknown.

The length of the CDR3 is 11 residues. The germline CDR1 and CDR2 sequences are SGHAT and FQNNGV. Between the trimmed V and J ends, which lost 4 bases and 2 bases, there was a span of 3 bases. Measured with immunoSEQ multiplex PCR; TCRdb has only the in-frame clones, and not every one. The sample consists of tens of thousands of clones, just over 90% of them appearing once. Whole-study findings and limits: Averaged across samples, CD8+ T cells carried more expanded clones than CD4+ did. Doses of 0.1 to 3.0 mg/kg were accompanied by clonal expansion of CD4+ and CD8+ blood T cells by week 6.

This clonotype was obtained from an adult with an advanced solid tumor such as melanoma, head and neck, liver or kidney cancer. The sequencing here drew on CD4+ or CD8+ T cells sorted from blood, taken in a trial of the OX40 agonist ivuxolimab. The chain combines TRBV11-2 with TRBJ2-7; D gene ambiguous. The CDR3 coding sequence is TGTGCCAGCAGCTCAACCTACGAGCAGTACTTC. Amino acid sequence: CASSSTYEQYF.